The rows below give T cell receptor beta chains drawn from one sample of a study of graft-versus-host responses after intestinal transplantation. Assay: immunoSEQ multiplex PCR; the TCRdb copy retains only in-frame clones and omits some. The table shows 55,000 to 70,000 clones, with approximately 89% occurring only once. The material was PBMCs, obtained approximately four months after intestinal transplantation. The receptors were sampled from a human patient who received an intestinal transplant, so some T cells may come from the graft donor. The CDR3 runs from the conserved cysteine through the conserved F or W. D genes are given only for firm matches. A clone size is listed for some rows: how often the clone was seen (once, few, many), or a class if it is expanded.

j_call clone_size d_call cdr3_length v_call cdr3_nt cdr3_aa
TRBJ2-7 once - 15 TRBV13 TGTGCCAGCAGCTCCGGTTCCTCTACCTCCTACGAGCAGTACTTC CASSSGSSTSYEQYF
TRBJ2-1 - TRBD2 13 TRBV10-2 TGCGCCAGCGAGCGGGAGGACTACAATGAGCAGTTCTTC CASEREDYNEQFF
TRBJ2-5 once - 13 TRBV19 TGTGCCAGTAGTCCTAGGGGCTGGGAGACCCAGTACTTC CASSPRGWETQYF
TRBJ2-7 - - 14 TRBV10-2 TGCGCCAGCAGCGAGGGGACAATACTCTACGAGCAGTACTTC CASSEGTILYEQYF
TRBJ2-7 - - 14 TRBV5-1 TGCGCCAGCAGCTTGGACAGAGGGGCCTACGAGCAGTACTTC CASSLDRGAYEQYF
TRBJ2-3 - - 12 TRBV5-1 TGCGCCAGCAGCATCACCATCGATACGCAGTATTTT CASSITIDTQYF
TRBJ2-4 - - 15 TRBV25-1 TGTGCCAGCAGTGGTGGGGCTGAGGCCAAAAACATTCAGTACTTC CASSGGAEAKNIQYF
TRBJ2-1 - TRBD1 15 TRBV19 TGTGCCACCAAACCGACAGGGGGCAAGGGGAATGAGCAGTTCTTC CATKPTGGKGNEQFF
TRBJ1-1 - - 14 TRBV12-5 TGTGCTAGCGGGCCCTTACCAGAGAACACTGAAGCTTTCTTT CASGPLPENTEAFF
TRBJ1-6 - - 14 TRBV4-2 TGTGCCAGCAGCCAAGATTACAGCAATTCACCCCTCCACTTT CASSQDYSNSPLHF
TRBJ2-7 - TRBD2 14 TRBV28 TGTGCCAGCACATTGGGGGGGAAAATCTACGAGCAGTACTTC CASTLGGKIYEQYF
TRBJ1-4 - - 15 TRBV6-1 TGTGCCAGCAGCTACGGTCTAGGCCTTAATGAAAAACTGTTTTTT CASSYGLGLNEKLFF
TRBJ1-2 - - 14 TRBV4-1 TGCGCCAGCAGCCTCATCGGGACTCCGGGGGGCTACACCTTC CASSLIGTPGGYTF
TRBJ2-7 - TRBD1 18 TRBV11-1 TGTGCCAGCAGCTATAGCCCGGGGACAGGGGGCAGTTCCTACGAGCAGTACTTC CASSYSPGTGGSSYEQYF
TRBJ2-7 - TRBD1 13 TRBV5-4 TGTGCCAGCAGCATGGACAGGGGGTGGGAGCAGTACTTC CASSMDRGWEQYF
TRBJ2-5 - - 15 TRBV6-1 TGTGCCAGCAGCCCTACCGGGACGATAGTGGAGACCCAGTACTTC CASSPTGTIVETQYF
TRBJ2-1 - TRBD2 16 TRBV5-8 TGTGCCAGCAGCCTTAGCGGGGGGCTGCCCTACAATGAGCAGTTCTTC CASSLSGGLPYNEQFF
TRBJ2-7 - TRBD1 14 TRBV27 TGTGCCAGCAGGTTCACAGGGGGTCGGGGCGAGCAGTACTTC CASRFTGGRGEQYF
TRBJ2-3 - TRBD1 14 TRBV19 TGTGCCAGTAGGGACAGGGGGCGAGCAGATACGCAGTATTTT CASRDRGRADTQYF
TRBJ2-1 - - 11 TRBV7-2 TGTGCCAGCAGCTCACCCAATGAGCAGTTCTTC CASSSPNEQFF
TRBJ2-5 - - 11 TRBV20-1 TGCAGTGCTAGCAGGGTGGAGACCCAGTACTTC CSASRVETQYF
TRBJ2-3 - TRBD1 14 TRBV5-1 TGCGCCAGCAGCGGTGGACAGGGGGCAGATACGCAGTATTTT CASSGGQGADTQYF
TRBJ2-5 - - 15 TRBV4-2 TGTGCCAGCAGCCTAGAGGTGGGGCGACAAGAGACCCAGTACTTC CASSLEVGRQETQYF
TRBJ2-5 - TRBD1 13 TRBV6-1 TGTGCCAGCCACCGGGGACAGGAAGAGACCCAGTACTTC CASHRGQEETQYF
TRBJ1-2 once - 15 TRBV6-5 TGTGCCAGCAGTTACCGGCGCACCATGAGCTATGGCTACACCTTC CASSYRRTMSYGYTF
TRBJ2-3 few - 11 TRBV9 TGTGCCAGCAGCCTAGAAGATACGCAGTATTTT CASSLEDTQYF
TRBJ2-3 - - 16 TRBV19 TGTGCCAGTACTGACCCGGGCTCCCCTGGCACAGATACGCAGTATTTT CASTDPGSPGTDTQYF
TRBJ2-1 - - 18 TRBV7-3 TGTGCCAGCAGCTTTTCTGTGGGTCTCAGCGCCTCCTACAATGAGCAGTTCTTC CASSFSVGLSASYNEQFF
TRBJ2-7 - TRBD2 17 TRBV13 TGTGCCAGCAGCCCGACAGGACTAGCGGGACTTGTTTACGAGCAGTACTTC CASSPTGLAGLVYEQYF
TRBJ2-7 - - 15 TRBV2 TGTGCCAGCGCCCAGACGACGGCTACCTCCTACGAGCAGTACTTC CASAQTTATSYEQYF
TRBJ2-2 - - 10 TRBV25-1 TGTGCCACCAATAACGGGGAGCTGTTTTTT CATNNGELFF
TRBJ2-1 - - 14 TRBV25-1 TGTGCCAGCAGTGTAACGAGCTCCTACAATGAGCAGTTCTTC CASSVTSSYNEQFF
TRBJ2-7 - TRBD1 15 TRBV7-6 TGTGCCAGCAGCTTAAAGGGGATGACAGGGTACGAGCAGTACTTC CASSLKGMTGYEQYF
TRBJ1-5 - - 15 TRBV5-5 TGTGCCAGCAGCCTGGGACCGTGGAGCAATCAGCCCCAGCATTTT CASSLGPWSNQPQHF
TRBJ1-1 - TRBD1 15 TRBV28 TGTGCCAGCAGTTTATCGGACAGGGGGCTCACTGAAGCTTTCTTT CASSLSDRGLTEAFF
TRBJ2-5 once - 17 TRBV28 TGTGCCAGCAGTTTGGGCGTTCGGCGCGCGGCGGACGAGACCCAGTACTTC CASSLGVRRAADETQYF
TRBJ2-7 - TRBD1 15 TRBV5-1 TGCGCCAGCAGCGACCGGGACAGGGTCTCCTACGAGCAGTACTTC CASSDRDRVSYEQYF
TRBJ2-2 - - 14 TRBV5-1 TGCGCCAGCAGCTTGGGCCTCAACACCGGGGAGCTGTTTTTT CASSLGLNTGELFF
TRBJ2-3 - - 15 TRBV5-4 TGTGCCAGCAGCCTCCTCCCGGCGGGCCCAGATACGCAGTATTTT CASSLLPAGPDTQYF
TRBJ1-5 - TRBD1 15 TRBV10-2 TGCGCCAGCAGTGAGGAGGGGGCAGGAGCTCAGCCCCAGCATTTT CASSEEGAGAQPQHF
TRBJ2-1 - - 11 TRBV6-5 TGTGCCAGCAGTTCCGGGGGTGAGCAGTTCTTC CASSSGGEQFF
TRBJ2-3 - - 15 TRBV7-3 TGTGCCAGCAGCTTAAGTGGCAGCAGCACAGATACGCAGTATTTT CASSLSGSSTDTQYF
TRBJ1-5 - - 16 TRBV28 TGTGCCAGCAGTTTCTTGGGGGCGTATAGCAATCAGCCCCAGCATTTT CASSFLGAYSNQPQHF
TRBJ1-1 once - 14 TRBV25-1 TGTGCCAGCAGTGAACAGGGCCGGAACACTGAAGCTTTCTTT CASSEQGRNTEAFF
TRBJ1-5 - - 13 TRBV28 TGTGCCAGCAGTCAACGACGGGAGCAGCCCCAGCATTTT CASSQRREQPQHF
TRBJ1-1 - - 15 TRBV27 TGTGCCAGCAGTTTATATCAGGGATCGGGCACTGAAGCTTTCTTT CASSLYQGSGTEAFF
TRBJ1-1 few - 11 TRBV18 TGTGCCAGCTCCCTGGGGGAGGGAGCTTTCTTT CASSLGEGAFF
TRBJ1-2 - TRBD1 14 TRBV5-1 TGCGCCAGCAGCCGGACAGGGGGTGACTATGGCTACACCTTC CASSRTGGDYGYTF
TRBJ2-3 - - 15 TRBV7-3 TGTGCCAGCAGCTTAACGGTAACTAGTCGAGATACGCAGTATTTT CASSLTVTSRDTQYF
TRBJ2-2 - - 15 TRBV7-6 TGTGCCAGCAGCTTGGAAGGCAGGAACACCGGGGAGCTGTTTTTT CASSLEGRNTGELFF